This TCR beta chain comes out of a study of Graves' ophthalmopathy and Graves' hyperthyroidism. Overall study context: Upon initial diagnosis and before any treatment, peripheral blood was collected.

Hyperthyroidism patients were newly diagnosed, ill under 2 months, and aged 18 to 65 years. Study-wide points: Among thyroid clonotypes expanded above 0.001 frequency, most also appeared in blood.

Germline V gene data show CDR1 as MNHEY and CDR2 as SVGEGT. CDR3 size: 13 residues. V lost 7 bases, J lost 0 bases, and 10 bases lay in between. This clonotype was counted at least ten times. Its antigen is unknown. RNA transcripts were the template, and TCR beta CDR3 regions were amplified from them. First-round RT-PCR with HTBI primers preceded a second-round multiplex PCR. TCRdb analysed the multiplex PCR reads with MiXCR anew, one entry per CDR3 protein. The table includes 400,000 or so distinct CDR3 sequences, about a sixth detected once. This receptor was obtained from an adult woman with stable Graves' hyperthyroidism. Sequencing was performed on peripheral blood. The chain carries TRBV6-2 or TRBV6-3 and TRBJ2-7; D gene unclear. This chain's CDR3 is CASIQGNSYEQYF. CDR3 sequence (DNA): TGTGCCAGCATACAAGGGAACTCCTACGAGCAGTACTTC.